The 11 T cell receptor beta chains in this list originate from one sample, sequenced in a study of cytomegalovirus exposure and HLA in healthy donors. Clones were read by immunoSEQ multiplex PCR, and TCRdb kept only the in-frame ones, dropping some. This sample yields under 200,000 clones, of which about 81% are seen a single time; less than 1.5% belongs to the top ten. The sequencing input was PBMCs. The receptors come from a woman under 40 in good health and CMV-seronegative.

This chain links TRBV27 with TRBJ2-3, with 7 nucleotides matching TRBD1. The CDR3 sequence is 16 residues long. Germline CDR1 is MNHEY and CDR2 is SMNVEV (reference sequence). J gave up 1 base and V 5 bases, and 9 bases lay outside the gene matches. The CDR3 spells CASSNLLGQGTDTQYF. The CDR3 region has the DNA TGTGCCAGCAGTAACCTCCTCGGACAGGGCACAGATACGCAGTATTTT.

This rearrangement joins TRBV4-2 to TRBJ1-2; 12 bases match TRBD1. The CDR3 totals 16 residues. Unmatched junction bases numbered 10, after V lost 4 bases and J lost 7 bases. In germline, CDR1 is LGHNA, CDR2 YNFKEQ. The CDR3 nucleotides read TGTGCCAGCAGCCGCTCCGGGACAGGGGGCATCGGTGGCTACACCTTC. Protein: CASSRSGTGGIGGYTF.

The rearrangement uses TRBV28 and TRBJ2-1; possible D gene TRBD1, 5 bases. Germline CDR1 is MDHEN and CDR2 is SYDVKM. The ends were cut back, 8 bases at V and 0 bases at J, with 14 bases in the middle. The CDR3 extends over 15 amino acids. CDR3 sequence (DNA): TGTGCCAGCCAACAGGAGAAACGCTCCTACAATGAGCAGTTCTTC. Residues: CASQQEKRSYNEQFF.

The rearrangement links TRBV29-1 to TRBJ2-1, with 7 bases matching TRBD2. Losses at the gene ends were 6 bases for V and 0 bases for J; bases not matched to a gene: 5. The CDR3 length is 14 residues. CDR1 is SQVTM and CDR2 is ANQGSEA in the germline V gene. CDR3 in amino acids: CSVRLAGSYNEQFF. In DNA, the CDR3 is TGCAGCGTCAGACTAGCCGGCTCCTACAATGAGCAGTTCTTC.

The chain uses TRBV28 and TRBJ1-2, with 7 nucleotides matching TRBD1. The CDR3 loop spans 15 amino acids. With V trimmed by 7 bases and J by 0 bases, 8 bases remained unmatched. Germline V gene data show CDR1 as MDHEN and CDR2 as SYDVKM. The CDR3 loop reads CASTVDRLANYGYTF. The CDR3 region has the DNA TGTGCCAGCACCGTGGACAGGCTAGCTAACTATGGCTACACCTTC.

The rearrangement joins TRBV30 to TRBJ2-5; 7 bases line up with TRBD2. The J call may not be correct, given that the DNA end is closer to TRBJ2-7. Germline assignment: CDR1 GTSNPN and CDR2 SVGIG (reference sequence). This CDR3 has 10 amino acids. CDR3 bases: TGTGCCTATGCGGGGGACGAGCAGTACTTC. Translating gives CAYAGDEQYF.

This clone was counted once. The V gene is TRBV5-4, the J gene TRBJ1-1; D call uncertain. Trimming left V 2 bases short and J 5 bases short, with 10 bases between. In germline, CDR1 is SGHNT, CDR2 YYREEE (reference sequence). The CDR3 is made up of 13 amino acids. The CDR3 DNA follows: TGTGCCAGCAGCTTTAGATCGGGGACTGAAGCTTTCTTT. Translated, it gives CASSFRSGTEAFF.

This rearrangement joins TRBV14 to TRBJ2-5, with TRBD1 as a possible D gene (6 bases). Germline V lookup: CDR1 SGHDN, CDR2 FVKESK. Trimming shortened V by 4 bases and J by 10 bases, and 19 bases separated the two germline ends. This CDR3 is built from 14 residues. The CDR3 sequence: CASSRKLRTEDQYF. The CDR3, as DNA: TGTGCCAGCAGCCGTAAGTTACGGACAGAGGACCAGTACTTC.

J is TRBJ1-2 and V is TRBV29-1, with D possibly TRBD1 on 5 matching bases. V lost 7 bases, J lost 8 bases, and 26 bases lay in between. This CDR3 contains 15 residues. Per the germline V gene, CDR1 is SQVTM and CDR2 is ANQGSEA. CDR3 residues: CSADAGSRFTQGYTF. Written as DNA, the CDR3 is TGCAGCGCCGATGCAGGGTCAAGGTTTACGCAAGGCTACACCTTC.

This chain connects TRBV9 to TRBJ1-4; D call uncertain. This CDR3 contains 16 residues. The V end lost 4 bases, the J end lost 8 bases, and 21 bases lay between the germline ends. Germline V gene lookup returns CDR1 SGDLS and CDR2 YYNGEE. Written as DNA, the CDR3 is TGTGCCAGCAGCTCAGAGGAAGCAACCTCCGTCGAAAAACTGTTTTTT. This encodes CASSSEEATSVEKLFF. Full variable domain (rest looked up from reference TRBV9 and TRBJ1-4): DSGVTQTPKHLITATGQRVTLRCSPRSGDLSVYWYQQSLDQGLQFLIQYYNGEERAKGNILERFSAQQFPDLHSELNLSSLELGDSALYFCASSSEEATSVEKLFFGSGTQLSVL.

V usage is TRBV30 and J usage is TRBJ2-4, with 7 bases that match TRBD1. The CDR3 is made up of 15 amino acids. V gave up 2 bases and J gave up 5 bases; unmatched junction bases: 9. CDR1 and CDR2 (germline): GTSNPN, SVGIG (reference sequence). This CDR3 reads CAWSSTGALENIQYF. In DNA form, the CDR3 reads TGTGCCTGGAGTTCAACAGGGGCCCTTGAAAACATTCAGTACTTC.